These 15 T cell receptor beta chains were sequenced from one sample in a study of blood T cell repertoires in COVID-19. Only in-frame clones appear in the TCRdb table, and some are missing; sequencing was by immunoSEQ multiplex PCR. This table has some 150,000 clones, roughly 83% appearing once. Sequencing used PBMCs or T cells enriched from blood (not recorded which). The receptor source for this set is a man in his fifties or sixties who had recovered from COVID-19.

The chain's CDR3 is CASSQRFTGELFF. The CDR3 bases are TGTGCCAGCAGCCAGCGCTTTACGGGGGAGCTGTTTTTT. V and J are TRBV7-2 and TRBJ2-2, with D unclear. The CDR3 totals 13 residues. V was cut by 5 bases and J by 8 bases, with 12 bases left in between. The germline gives CDR1 SGHTA, CDR2 FQGNSA.

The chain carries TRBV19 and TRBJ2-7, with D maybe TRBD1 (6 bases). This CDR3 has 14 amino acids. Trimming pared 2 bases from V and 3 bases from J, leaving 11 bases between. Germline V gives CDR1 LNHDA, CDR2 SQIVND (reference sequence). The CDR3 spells CASSINRAVYEQYF. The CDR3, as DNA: TGTGCCAGTAGTATAAACAGGGCCGTCTACGAGCAGTACTTC.

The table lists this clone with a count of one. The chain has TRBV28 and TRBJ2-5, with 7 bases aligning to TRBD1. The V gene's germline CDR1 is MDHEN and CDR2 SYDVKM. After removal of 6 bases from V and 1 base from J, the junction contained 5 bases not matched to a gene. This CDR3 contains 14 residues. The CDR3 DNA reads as TGTGCCAGCAGGATGACAGGGTTCCAAGAGACCCAGTACTTC. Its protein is CASRMTGFQETQYF.

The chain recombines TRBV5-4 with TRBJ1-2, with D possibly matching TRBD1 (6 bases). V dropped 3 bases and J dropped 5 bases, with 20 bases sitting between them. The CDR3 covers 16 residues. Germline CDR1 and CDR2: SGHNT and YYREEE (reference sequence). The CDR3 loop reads CASSSYGTLLRYGYTF. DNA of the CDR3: TGTGCCAGCAGCTCCTACGGGACACTCCTCCGATATGGCTACACCTTC.

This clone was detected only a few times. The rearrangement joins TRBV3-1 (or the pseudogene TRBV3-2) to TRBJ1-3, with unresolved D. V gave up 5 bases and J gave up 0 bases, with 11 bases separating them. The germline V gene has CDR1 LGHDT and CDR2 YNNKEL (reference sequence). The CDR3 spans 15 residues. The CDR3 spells CASSKTLSSGNTIYF. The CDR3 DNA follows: TGTGCCAGCAGCAAAACACTATCCTCTGGAAACACCATATATTTT.

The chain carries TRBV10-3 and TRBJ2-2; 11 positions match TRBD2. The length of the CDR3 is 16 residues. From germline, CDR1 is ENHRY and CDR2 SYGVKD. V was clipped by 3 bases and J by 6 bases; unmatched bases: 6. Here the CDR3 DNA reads TGTGCCATCAGTGACATTAGCGGGGGGGCCCCCGGGGAGCTGTTTTTT. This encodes CAISDISGGAPGELFF.

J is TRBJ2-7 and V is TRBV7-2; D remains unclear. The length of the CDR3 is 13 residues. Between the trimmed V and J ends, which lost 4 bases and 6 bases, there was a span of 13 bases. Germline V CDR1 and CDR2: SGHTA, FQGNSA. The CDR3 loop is CASSYHGPGEQYF. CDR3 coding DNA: TGTGCCAGCAGCTACCACGGTCCCGGCGAGCAGTACTTC.

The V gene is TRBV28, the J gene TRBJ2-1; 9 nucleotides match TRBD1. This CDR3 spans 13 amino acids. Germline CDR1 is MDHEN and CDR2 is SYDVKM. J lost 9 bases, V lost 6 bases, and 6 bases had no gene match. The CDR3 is CASRQGARGEQFF. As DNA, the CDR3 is TGTGCCAGCAGACAGGGGGCTAGGGGTGAGCAGTTCTTC.

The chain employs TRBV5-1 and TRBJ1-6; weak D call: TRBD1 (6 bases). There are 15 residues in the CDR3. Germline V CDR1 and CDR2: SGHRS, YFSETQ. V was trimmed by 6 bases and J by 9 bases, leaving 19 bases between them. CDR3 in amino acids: CASTNPEQGISPLHF. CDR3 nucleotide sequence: TGCGCCAGCACCAACCCGGAACAGGGCATTTCACCCCTCCACTTT.

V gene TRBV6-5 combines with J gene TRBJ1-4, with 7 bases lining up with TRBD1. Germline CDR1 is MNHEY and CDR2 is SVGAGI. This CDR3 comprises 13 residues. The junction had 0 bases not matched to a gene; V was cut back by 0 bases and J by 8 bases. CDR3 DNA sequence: TGTGCCAGCAGTTACTCGACAGGGGAAAAACTGTTTTTT. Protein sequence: CASSYSTGEKLFF.

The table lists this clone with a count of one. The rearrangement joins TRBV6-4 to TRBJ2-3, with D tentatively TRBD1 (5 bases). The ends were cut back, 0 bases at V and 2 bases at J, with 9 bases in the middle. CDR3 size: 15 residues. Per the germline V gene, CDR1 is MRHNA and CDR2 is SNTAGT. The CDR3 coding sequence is TGTGCCAGCAGTGACTCGGCAGGGAACACAGATACGCAGTATTTT. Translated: CASSDSAGNTDTQYF.

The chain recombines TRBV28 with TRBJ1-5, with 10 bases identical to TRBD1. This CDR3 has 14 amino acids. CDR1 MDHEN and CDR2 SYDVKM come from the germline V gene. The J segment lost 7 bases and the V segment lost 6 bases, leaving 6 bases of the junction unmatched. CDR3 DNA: TGTGCCAGCAGCAGCCGGGACAGGGGACAGCCCCAGCATTTT. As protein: CASSSRDRGQPQHF.

CDR3 in DNA: TGCGCCAGCAGCCACCGACTAGCGGGGGTCTACGAGCAGTACTTC. Its protein product is CASSHRLAGVYEQYF. The chain joins TRBV5-1 to TRBJ2-7, with TRBD2 identical over 12 bases. This CDR3 spans 15 amino acids. Germline CDR1 reads SGHRS; CDR2 reads YFSETQ. With 4 bases clipped from V and 3 bases from J, the junction kept 5 bases outside the gene matches.

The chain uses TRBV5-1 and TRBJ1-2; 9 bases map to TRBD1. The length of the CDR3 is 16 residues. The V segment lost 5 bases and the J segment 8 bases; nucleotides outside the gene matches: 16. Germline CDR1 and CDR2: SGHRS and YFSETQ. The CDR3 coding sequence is TGCGCCAGCAGTCACCGGACCAAACAGGGGGCGCACGGCTACACCTTC. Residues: CASSHRTKQGAHGYTF.

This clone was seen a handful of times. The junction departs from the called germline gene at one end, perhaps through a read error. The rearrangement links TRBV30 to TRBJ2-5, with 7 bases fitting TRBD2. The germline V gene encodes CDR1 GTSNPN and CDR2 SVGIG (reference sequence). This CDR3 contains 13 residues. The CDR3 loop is CAWGVGGGETQYF. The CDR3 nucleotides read TGTGCCTGGGGTGTGGGGGGGGGAGAGACCCAGTACTTC.